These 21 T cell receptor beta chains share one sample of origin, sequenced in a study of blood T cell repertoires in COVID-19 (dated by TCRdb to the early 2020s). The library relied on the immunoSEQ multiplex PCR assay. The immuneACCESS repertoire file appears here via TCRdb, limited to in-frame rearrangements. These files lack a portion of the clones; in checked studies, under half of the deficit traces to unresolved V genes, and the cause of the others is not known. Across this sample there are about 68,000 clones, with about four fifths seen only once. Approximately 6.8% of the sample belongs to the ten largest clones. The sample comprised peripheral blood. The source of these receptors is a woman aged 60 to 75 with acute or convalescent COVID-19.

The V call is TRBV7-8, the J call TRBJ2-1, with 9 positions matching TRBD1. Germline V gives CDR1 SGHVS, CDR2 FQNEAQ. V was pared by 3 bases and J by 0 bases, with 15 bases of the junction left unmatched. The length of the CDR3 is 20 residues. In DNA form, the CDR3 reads TGTGCCAGCAGCTTTTACCGGGACAGGGTTGAGGGAGGCTCCTACAATGAGCAGTTCTTC. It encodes CASSFYRDRVEGGSYNEQFF.

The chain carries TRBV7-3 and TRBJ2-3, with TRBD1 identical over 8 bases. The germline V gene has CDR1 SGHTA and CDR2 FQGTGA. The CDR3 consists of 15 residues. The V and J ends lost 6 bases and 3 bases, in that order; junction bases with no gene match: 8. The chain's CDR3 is CASRPTGGTTDTQYF. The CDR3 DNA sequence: TGTGCCAGCAGGCCTACAGGGGGGACTACAGATACGCAGTATTTT.

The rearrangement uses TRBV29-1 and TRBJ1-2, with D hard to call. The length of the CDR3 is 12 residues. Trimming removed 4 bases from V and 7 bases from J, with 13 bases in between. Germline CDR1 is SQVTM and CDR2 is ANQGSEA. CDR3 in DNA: TGCAGCGTTGTAGACGGAGAGGGTGGCTACACCTTC. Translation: CSVVDGEGGYTF. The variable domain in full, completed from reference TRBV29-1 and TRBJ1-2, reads SAVISQKPSRDICQRGTSLTIQCQVDSQVTMMFWYRQQPGQSLTLIATANQGSEATYESGFVIDKFPISRPNLTFSTLTVSNMSPEDSSIYLCSVVDGEGGYTFGSGTRLTVV.

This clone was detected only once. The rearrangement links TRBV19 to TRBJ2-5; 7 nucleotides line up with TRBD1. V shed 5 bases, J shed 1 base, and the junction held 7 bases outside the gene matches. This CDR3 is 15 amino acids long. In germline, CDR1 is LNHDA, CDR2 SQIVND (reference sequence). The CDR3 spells CASSALGTAQETQYF. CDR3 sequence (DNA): TGTGCCAGTAGTGCCCTTGGGACAGCCCAAGAGACCCAGTACTTC.

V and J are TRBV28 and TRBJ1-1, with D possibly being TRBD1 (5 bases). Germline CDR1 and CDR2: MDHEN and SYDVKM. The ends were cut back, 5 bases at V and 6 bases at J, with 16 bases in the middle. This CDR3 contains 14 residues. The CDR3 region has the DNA TGTGCCAGCAGTCCCCCGCGCGGGACCCCTGAAGCTTTCTTT. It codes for CASSPPRGTPEAFF.

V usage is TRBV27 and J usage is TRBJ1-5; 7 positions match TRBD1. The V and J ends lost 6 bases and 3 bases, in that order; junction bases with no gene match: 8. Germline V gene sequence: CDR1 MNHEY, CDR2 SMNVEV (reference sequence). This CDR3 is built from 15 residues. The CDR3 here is CASSPGQADNQPQHF. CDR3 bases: TGTGCCAGCAGCCCTGGACAGGCAGACAATCAGCCCCAGCATTTT.

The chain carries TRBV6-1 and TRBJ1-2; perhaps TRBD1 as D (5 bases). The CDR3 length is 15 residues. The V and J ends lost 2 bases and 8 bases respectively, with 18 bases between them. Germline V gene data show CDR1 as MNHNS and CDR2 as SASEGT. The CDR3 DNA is TGTGCCAGCAGTGAATGGTTGACAGCCTTCAGGGGCTACACCTTC. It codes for CASSEWLTAFRGYTF.

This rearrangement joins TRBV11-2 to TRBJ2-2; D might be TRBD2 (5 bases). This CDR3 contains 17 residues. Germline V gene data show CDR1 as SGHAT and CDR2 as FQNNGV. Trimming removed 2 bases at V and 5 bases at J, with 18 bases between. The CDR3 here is CASSLRSAGWLTGELFF. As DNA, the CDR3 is TGTGCCAGCAGCTTACGGTCGGCGGGCTGGTTGACCGGGGAGCTGTTTTTT.

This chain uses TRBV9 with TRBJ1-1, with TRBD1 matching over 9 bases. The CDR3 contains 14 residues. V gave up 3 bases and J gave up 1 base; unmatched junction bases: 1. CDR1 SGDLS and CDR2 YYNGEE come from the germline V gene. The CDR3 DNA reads TGTGCCAGCAGCGGACAGGGGGGGAACACTGAAGCTTTCTTT. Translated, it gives CASSGQGGNTEAFF.

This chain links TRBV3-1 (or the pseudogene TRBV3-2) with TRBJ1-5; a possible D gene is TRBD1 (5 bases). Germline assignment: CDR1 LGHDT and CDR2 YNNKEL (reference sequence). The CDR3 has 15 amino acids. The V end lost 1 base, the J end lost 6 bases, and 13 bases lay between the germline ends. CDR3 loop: CASSQAVTGVQPQHF. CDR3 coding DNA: TGTGCCAGCAGCCAAGCGGTAACAGGAGTTCAGCCCCAGCATTTT.

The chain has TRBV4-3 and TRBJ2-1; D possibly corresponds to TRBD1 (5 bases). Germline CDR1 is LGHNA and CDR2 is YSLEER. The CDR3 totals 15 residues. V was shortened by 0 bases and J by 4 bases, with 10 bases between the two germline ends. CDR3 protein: CASSQDQGEYNEQFF. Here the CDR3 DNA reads TGCGCCAGCAGCCAAGATCAGGGCGAATACAATGAGCAGTTCTTC.

CDR3 coding DNA: TGTGCCAGCGGGGCTGGAAGAAACGAGCAGTACTTC. Its protein product is CASGAGRNEQYF. V usage is TRBV7-2 and J usage is TRBJ2-7; D possibly corresponds to TRBD1 (5 bases). The CDR3 contains 12 residues. V shed 8 bases and J shed 5 bases, with 13 bases lying between them. Germline V gives CDR1 SGHTA, CDR2 FQGNSA.

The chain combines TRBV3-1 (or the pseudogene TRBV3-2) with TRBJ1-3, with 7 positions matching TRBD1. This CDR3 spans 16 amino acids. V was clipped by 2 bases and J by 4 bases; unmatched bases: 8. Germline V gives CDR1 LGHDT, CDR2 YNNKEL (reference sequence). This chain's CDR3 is CASSQLQGVSGNTIYF. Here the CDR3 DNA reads TGTGCCAGCAGCCAACTCCAGGGGGTCTCGGGAAACACCATATATTTT.

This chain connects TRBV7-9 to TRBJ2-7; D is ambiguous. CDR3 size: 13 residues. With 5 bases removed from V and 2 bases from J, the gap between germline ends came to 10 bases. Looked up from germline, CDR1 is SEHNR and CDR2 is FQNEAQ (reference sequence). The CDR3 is CASSQSNTYEQYF. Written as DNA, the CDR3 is TGTGCCAGCAGCCAATCCAACACCTACGAGCAGTACTTC.

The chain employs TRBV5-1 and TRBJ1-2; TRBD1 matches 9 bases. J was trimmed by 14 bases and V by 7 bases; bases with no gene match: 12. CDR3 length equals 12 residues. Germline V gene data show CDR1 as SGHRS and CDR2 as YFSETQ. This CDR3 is CASGTRGQGGTF. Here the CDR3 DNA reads TGCGCCAGCGGGACCCGGGGACAGGGAGGGACCTTC.

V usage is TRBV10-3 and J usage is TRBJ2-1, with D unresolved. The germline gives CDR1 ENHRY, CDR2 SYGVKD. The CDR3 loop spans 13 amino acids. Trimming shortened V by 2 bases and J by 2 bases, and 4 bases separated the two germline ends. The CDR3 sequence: CAISEDTYNEQFF. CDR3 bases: TGTGCCATCAGTGAGGACACCTACAATGAGCAGTTCTTC.

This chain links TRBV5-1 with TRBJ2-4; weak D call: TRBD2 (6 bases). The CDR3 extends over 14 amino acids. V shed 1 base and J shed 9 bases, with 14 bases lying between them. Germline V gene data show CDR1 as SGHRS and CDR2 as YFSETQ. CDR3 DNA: TGCGCCAGCAGCTTGACAGGCCCGGAGGGCATTCAGTACTTC. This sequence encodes CASSLTGPEGIQYF.

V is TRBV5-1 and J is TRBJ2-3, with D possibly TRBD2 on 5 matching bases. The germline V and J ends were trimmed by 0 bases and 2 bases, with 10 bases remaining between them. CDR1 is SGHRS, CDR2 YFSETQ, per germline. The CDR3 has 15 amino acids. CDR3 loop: CASSLEGLHTDTQYF. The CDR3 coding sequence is TGCGCCAGCAGCTTGGAAGGACTCCACACAGATACGCAGTATTTT.

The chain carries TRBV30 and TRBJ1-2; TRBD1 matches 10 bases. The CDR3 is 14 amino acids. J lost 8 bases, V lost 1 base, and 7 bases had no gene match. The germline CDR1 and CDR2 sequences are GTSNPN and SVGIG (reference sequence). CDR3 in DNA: TGTGCCTGGAGTGCCGGGGACAGGGGTAAGGGCTACACCTTC. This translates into CAWSAGDRGKGYTF.

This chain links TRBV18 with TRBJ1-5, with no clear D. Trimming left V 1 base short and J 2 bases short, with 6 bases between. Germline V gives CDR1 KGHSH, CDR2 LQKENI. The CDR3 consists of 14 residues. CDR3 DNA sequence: TGTGCCAGCTCACCACAGGGAGGCAATCAGCCCCAGCATTTT. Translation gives CASSPQGGNQPQHF.

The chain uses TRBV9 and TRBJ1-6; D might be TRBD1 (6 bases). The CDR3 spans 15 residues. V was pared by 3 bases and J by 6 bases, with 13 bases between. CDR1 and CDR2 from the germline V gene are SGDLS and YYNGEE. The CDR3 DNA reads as TGTGCCAGCAGCGAGTTTCCAGGGGTTAATTCACCCCTCCACTTT. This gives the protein CASSEFPGVNSPLHF.